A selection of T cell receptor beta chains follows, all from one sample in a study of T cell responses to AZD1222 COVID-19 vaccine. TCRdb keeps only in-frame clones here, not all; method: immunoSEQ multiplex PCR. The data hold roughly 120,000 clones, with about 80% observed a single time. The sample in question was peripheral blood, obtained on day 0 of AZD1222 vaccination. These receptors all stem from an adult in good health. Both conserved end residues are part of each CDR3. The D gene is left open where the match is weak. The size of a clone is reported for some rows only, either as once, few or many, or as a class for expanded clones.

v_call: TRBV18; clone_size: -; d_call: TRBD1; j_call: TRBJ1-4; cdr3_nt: TGTGCCAGCTCACCCCAAGCCGGGACAGGGGAAGAAAAACTGTTTTTT; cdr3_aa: CASSPQAGTGEEKLFF
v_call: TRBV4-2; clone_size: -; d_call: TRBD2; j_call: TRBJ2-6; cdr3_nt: TGTGCCAGCAGCCAAGATAAGGGAGGGGCTGGGGCCAACGTCCTGACTTTC; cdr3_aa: CASSQDKGGAGANVLTF
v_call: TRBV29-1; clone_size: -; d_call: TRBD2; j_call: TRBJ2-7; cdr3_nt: TGCAGCGTTGAAGATCAGAGTAGCGGGAGGTACGAGCAGTACTTC; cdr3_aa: CSVEDQSSGRYEQYF
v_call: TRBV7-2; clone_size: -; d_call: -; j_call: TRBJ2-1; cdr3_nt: TGTGCCAGCAGCTTGGGTCCCCCCAATGAGCAGTTCTTC; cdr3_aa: CASSLGPPNEQFF
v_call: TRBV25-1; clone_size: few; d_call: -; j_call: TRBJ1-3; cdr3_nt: TGTGCCAGCAGTGAATATGGGTATGACTCTGGAAACACCATATATTTT; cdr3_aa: CASSEYGYDSGNTIYF
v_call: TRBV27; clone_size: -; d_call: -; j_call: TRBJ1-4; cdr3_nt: TGTGCCAGCAGTTTAATGGGGCGCGAGGTAAAACTGTTTTTT; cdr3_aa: CASSLMGREVKLFF
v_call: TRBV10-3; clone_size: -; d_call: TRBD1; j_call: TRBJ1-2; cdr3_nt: TGTGCCATCACCGAACCGGGACAGACAGCTAACTATGGCTACACCTTC; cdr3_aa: CAITEPGQTANYGYTF
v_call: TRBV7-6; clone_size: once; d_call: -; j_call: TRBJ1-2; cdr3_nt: TGTGCCAGCAGCTTGGGGCAGGGTAATTTAGGCTACACCTTC; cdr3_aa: CASSLGQGNLGYTF
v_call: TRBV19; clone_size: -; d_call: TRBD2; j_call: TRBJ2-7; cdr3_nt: TGTGCCAGTAGTATGTATTGGCGGGAGCCCACCGGGGACTACGAGCAGTACTTC; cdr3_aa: CASSMYWREPTGDYEQYF
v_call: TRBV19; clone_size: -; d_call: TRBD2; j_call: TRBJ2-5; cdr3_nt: TGTGCCAGTAGGTGGGCTAGCGGGGTTCCAGAGACCCAGTACTTC; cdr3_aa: CASRWASGVPETQYF
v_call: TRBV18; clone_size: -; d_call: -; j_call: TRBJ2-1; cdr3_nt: TGTGCCAGCTCACCAAGTAGAAGCCGCGTCTACAATGAGCAGTTCTTC; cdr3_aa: CASSPSRSRVYNEQFF
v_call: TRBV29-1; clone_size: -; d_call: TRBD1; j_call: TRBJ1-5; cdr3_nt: TGCAGCGCTAGGACAGGGAATCAGCCCCAGCATTTT; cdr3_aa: CSARTGNQPQHF
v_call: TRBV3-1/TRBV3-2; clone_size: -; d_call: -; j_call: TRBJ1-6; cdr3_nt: TGTGCCAGCAGCCAAGATTGGTCGGTTTCACCCCTCCACTTT; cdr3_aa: CASSQDWSVSPLHF
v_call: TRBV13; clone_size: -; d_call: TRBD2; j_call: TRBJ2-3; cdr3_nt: TGTGCCAGCAGTATGACTAGCGGGGTGGATACGCAGTATTTT; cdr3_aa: CASSMTSGVDTQYF
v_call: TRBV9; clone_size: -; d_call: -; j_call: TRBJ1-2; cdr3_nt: TGTGCCAGCAGCGATCCGCGGGCAGGTGGGGTGGTTGGCTACACCTTC; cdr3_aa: CASSDPRAGGVVGYTF
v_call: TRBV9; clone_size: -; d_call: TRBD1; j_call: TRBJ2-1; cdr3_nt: TGTGCCAGCAGCTTCCCCGGGACAGGGGAACCCCTCAATGAGCAGTTCTTC; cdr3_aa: CASSFPGTGEPLNEQFF
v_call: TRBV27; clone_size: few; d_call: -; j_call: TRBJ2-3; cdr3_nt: TGTGCCAGCAGGGACTTTTCCACAGATACGCAGTATTTT; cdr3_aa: CASRDFSTDTQYF
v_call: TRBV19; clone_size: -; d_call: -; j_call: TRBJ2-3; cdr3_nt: TGTGCCAGTAGTTTTCAGGGTGCAGATACGCAGTATTTT; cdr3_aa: CASSFQGADTQYF
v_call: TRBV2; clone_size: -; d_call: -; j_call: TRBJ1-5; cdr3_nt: TGTGCCAGCCGCTCCGGGGACGTTCAGCCCCAGCATTTT; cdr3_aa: CASRSGDVQPQHF
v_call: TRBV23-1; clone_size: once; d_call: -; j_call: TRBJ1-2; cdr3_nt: TGCGCCAGCAGTCAACGCCGTGGGGTCTGTGCAAGCTACACCTTC; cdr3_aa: CASSQRRGVCASYTF
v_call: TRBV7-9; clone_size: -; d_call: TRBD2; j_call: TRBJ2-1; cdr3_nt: TGTGCCAGCAGCTTAAGAGGAGGAGCGGGAGCGCGTGAGCAGTTCTTC; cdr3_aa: CASSLRGGAGAREQFF
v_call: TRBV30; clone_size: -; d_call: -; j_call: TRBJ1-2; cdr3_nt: TGTGCCTGGAGTGTAACCGCGACAGGAGCTAACTATGGCTACACCTTC; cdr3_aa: CAWSVTATGANYGYTF
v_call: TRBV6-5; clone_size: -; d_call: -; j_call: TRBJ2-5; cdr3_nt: TGTGCCAGCAGTTACGGGGGCGCCTCAGCGGGGGAGACCCAGTACTTC; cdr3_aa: CASSYGGASAGETQYF
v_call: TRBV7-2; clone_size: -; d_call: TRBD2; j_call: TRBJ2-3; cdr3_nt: TGTGCCAGCAGCTTAGGGCGGGAGGTCGGAAATACGCAGTATTTT; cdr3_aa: CASSLGREVGNTQYF
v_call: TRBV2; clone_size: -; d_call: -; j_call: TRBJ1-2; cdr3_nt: TGTGCCAGCAGTGACGCAGTGGGCTATGGCTACACCTTC; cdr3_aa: CASSDAVGYGYTF
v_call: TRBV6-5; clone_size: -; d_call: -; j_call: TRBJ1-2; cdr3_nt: TGTGCCAGCAGTTACTCTTCCCACTCCTATGGCTACACCTTC; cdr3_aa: CASSYSSHSYGYTF
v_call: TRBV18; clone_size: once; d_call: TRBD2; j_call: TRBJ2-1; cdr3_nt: TGTGCCAGCTCACCCAGGACTAGCGATAAGGGTGAGCAGTTCTTC; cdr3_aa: CASSPRTSDKGEQFF
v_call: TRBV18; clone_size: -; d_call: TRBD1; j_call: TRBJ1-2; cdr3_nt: TGTGCCAGCTCACCACTCACCAGGGGGGGATATGGCTACACCTTC; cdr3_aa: CASSPLTRGGYGYTF
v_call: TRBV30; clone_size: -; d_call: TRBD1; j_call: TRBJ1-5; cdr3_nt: TGTGCCTGGAGTGGTAACAGGGGTCAGCCCCAGCATTTT; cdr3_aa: CAWSGNRGQPQHF
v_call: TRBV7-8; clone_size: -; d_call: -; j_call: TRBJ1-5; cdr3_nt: TGTGCCAGCAGCTTGACAGAAACCAATCAGCCCCAGCATTTT; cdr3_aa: CASSLTETNQPQHF
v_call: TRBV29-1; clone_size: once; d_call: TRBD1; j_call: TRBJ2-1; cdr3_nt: TGCAGCGTTAGGACAGGGGGATGGAATGAGCAGTTCTTC; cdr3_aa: CSVRTGGWNEQFF
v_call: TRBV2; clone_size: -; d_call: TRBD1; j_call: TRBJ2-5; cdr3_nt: TGTGCCAGCAGTGCCAGACAGGGAGAGACCCAGTACTTC; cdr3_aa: CASSARQGETQYF
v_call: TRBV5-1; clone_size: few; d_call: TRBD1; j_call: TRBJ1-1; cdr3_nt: TGCGCCAGCAGCCCCGGGACAGGGAACACTGAAGCTTTCTTT; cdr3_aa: CASSPGTGNTEAFF
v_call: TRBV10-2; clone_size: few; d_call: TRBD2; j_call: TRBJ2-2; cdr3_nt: TGCGCCAGCAGGCCAGCGGGAGGGCCAGGTGGGGAGCTGTTTTTT; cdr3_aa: CASRPAGGPGGELFF
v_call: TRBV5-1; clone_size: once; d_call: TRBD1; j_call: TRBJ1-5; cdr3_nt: TGCGCCAGCAGCTTTGAACCAGGGGGCAGGTTTGGCAATCAGCCCCAGCATTTT; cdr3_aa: CASSFEPGGRFGNQPQHF
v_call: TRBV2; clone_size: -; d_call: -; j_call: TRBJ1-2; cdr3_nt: TGTGCCAGCAAAGGGAGGCTAGGCTATGGCTACACCTTC; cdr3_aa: CASKGRLGYGYTF
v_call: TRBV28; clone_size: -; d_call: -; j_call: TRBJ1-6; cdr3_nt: TGTGCCAGCAGTCCCCCGGAGACGAATTCACCCCTCCACTTT; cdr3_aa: CASSPPETNSPLHF
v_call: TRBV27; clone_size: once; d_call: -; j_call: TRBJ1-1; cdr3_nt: TGTGCCAGCAGTTTATGGGGAGGTGAGGCTTTCTTT; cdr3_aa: CASSLWGGEAFF
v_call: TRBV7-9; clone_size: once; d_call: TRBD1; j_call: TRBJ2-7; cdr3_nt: TGTGCCAGCAGCTCCCCGCGGACAGGGGGCCACGAGCAGTACTTC; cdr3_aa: CASSSPRTGGHEQYF
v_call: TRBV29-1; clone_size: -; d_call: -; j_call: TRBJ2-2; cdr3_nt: TGCAGCGTTGAAGGGATCTTGAGCACCGGGGAGCTGTTTTTT; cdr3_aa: CSVEGILSTGELFF
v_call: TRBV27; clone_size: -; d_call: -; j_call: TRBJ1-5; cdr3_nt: TGTGCCAGCAGTCTCCGATTTCGGGGCAATCAGCCCCAGCATTTT; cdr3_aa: CASSLRFRGNQPQHF
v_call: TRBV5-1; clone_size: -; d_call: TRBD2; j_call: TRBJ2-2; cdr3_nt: TGCGCCAGCAGCTTGTTCTCCGGACTAGCGGGAGGCGGAAATTTT; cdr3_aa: CASSLFSGLAGGGNF
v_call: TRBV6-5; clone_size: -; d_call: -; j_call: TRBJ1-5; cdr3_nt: TGTGCCAGCAGCCCACAGGCGAGCAATCAGCCCCAGCATTTT; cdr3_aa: CASSPQASNQPQHF
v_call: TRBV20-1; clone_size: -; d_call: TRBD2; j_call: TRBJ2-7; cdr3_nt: TGCAGTGCTAGTTCGCCTAGCGGGCCAGCCTACGAGCAGTACTTC; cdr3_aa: CSASSPSGPAYEQYF
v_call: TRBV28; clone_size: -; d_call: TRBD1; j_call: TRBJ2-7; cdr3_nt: TGTGCCACCTTTAGGACAGGTCTTGGGGAGCAGTACTTC; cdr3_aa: CATFRTGLGEQYF
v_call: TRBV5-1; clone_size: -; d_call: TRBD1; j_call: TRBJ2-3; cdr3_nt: TGCGCCAGCAGCTTCCGGGACAGGGGAACAGATACGCAGTATTTT; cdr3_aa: CASSFRDRGTDTQYF
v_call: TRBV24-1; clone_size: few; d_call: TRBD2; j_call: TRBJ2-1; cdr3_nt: TGTGCCACCAGTGGCGCCCCAGGACTAGCGGGGGATACGAATGAGCAGTTCTTC; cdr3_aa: CATSGAPGLAGDTNEQFF